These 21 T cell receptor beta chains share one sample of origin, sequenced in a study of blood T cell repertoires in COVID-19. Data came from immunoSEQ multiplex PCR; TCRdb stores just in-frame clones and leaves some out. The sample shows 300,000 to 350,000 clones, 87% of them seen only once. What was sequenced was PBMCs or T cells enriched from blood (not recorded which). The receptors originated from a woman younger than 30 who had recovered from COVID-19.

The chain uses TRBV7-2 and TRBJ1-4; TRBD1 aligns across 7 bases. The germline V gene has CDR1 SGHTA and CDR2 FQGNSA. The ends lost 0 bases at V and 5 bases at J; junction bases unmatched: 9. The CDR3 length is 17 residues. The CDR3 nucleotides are TGTGCCAGCAGCTTAGCGCTCGGGGCAGGGGGGAATGAAAAACTGTTTTTT. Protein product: CASSLALGAGGNEKLFF.

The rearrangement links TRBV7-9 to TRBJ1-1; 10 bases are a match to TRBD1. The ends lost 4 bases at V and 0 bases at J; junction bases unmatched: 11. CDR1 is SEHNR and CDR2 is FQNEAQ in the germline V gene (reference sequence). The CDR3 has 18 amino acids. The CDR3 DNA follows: TGTGCCAGCAGCTCAAGTGGACAGGGGGAACGCCTGAACACTGAAGCTTTCTTT. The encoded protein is CASSSSGQGERLNTEAFF.

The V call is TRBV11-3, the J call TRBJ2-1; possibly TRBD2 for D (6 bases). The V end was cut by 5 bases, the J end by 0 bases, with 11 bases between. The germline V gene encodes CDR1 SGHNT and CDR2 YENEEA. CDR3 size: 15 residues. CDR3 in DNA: TGTGCCAGCAGCACCGGACTACACTCCTACAATGAGCAGTTCTTC. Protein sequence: CASSTGLHSYNEQFF.

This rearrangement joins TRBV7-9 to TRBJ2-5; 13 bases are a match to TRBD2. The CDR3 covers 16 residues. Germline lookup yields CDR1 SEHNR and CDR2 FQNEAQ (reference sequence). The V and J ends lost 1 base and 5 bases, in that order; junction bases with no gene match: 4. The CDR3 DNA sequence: TGTGCCAGCAGCTTAGTGGGACTAGCGGGATCGGAGACCCAGTACTTC. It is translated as CASSLVGLAGSETQYF.

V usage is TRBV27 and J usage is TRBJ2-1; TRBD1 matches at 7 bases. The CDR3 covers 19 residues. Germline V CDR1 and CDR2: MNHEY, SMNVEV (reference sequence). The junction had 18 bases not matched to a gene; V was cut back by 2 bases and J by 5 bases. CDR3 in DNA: TGTGCCAGCAGTTTAAGGGGAATTAGAGGCAGGGGGAGAAACAATGAGCAGTTCTTC. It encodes CASSLRGIRGRGRNNEQFF.

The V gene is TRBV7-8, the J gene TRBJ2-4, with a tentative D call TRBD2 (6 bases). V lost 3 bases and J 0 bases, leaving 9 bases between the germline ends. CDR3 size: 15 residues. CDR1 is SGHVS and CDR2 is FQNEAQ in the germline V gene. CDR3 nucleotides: TGTGCCAGCAGCTTCCAGGGACTAGCCAAAAACATTCAGTACTTC. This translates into CASSFQGLAKNIQYF.

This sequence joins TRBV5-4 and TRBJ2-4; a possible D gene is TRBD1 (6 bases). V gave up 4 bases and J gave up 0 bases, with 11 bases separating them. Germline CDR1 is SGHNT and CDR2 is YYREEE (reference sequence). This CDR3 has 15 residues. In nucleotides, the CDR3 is TGTGCCAGCAGCCCGCAGGGGTTAGCCAAAAACATTCAGTACTTC. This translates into CASSPQGLAKNIQYF.

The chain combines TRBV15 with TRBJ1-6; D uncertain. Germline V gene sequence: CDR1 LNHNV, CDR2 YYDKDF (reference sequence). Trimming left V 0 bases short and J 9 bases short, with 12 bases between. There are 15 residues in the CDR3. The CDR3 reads CATSREGGSSSPLHF. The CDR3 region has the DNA TGTGCCACCAGCAGAGAGGGAGGGAGCAGTTCACCCCTCCACTTT.

CDR3 sequence: CASSYSMGLSYNEQFF. The CDR3 bases are TGTGCCAGCAGTTACTCGATGGGCCTCTCCTACAATGAGCAGTTCTTC. The chain links TRBV6-6 to TRBJ2-1; D remains ambiguous. Germline CDR1 and CDR2: MNHNY and SVGAGI (reference sequence). V lost 0 bases and J lost 0, with 9 bases in between. This CDR3 has 16 amino acids.

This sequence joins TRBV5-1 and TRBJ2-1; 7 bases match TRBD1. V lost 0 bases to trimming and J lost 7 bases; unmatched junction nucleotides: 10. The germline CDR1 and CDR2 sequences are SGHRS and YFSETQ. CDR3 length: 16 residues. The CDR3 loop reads CASSLGRTPGGNEQFF. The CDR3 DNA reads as TGCGCCAGCAGCTTGGGACGGACTCCAGGGGGTAATGAGCAGTTCTTC.

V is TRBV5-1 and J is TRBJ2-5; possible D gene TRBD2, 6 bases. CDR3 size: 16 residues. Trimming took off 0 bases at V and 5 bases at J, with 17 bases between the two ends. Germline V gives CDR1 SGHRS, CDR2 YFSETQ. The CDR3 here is CASSLGYRGKGETQYF. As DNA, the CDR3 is TGCGCCAGCAGCTTGGGATACCGGGGGAAAGGGGAGACCCAGTACTTC.

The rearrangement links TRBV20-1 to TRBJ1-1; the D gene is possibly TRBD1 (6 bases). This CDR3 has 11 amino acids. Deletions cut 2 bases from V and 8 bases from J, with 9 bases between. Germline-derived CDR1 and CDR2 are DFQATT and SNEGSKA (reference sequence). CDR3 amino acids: CSARHGTEAFF. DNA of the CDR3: TGCAGTGCTAGACACGGGACAGAAGCTTTCTTT.

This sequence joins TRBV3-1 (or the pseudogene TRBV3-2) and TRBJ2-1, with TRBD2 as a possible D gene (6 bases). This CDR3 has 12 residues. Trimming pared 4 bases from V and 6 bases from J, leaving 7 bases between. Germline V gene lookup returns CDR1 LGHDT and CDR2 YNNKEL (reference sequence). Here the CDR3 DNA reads TGTGCCAGCAGCCGAGCGGGCAATGAGCAGTTCTTC. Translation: CASSRAGNEQFF.

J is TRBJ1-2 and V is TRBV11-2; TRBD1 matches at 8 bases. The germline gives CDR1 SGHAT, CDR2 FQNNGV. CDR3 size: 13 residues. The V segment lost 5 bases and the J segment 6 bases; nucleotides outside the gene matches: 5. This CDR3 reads CASSPNRGNGYTF. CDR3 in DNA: TGTGCCAGCAGCCCCAACAGGGGGAATGGCTACACCTTC. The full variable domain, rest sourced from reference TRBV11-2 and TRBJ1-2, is EAGVAQSPRYKIIEKRQSVAFWCNPISGHATLYWYQQILGQGPKLLIQFQNNGVVDDSQLPKDRFSAERLKGVDSTLKIQPAKLEDSAVYLCASSPNRGNGYTFGSGTRLTVV.

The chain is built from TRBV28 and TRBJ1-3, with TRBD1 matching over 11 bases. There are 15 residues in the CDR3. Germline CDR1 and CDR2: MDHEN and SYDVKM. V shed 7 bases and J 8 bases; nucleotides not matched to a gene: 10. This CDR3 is CASTTSGTGGYTIYF. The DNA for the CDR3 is TGTGCCAGCACCACTTCTGGGACAGGGGGATACACCATATATTTT.

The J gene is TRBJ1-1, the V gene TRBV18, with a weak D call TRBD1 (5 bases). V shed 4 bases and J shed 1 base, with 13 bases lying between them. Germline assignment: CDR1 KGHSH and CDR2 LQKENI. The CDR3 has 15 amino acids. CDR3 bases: TGTGCCAGCTCACTTGGGGCGCCTAAGAACACTGAAGCTTTCTTT. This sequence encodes CASSLGAPKNTEAFF.

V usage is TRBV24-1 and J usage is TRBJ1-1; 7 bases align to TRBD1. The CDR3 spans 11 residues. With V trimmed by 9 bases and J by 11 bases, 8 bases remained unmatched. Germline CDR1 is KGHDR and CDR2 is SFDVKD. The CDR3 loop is CATGRDRAAFF. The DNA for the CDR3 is TGTGCCACCGGAAGAGACAGGGCGGCTTTCTTT.

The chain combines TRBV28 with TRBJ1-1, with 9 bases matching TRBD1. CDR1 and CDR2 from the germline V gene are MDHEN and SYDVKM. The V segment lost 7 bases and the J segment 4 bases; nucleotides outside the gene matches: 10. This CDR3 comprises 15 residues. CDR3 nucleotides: TGTGCCAGCAAGGGGAACAGGGGGCTAGGCACTGAAGCTTTCTTT. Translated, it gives CASKGNRGLGTEAFF.

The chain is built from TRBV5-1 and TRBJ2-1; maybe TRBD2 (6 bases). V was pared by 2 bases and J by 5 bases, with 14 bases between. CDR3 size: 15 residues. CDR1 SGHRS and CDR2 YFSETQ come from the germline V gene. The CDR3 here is CASSFGRDRHNEQFF. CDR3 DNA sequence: TGCGCCAGCAGCTTTGGGCGGGATCGCCACAATGAGCAGTTCTTC.

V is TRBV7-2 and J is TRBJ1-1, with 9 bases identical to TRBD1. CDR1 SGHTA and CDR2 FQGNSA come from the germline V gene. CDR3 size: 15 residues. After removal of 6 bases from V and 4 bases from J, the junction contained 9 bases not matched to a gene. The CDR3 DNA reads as TGTGCCAGCAGACGCCGACAGGGGGAGGCCACTGAAGCTTTCTTT. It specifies CASRRRQGEATEAFF.

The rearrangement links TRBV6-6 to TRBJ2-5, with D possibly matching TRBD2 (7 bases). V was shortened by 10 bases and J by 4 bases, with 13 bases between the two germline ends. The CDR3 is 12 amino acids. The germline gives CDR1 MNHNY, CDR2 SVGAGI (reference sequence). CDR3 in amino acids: CATGGGAETQYF. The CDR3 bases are TGTGCCACCGGAGGGGGGGCAGAGACCCAGTACTTC.